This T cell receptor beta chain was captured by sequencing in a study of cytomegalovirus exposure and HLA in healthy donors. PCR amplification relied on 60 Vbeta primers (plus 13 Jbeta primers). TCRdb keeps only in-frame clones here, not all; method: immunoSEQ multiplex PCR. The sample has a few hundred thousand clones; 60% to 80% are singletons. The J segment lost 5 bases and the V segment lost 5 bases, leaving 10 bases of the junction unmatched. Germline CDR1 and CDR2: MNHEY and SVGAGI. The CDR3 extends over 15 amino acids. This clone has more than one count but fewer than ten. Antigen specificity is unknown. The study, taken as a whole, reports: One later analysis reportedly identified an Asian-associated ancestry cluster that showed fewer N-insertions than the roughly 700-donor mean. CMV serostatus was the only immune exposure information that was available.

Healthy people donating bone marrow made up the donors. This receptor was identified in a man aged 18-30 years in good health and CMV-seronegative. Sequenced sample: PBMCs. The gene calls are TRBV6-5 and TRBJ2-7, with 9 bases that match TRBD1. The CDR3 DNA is TGTGCCAGCAGTCCCTGGACAGGGGTAGCAAACGAGCAGTACTTC. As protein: CASSPWTGVANEQYF.